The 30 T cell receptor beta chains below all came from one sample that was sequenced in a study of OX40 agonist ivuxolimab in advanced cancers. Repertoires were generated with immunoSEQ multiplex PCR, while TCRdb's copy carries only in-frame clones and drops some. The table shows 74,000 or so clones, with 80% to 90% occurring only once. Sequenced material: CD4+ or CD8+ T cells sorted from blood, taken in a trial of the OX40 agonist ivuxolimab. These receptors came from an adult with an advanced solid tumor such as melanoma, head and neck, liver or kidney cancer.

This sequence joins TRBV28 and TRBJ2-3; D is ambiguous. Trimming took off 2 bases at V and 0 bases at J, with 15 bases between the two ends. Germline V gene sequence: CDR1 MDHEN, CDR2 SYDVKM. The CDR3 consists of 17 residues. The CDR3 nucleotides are TGTGCCAGCAGTTTACGGACGACACGTGCTAGCACAGATACGCAGTATTTT. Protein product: CASSLRTTRASTDTQYF. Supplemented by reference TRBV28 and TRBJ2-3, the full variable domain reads DVKVTQSSRYLVKRTGEKVFLECVQDMDHENMFWYRQDPGLGLRLIYFSYDVKMKEKGDIPEGYSVSREKKERFSLILESASTNQTSMYLCASSLRTTRASTDTQYFGPGTRLTVL.

CDR3 loop: CASRWEAGYEQYF. The CDR3 region has the DNA TGTGCCAGCAGGTGGGAGGCAGGCTACGAGCAGTACTTC. The chain links TRBV28 to TRBJ2-7; D possibly corresponds to TRBD2 (6 bases). The germline gives CDR1 MDHEN, CDR2 SYDVKM. This CDR3 is built from 13 residues. Trimming stripped 6 bases from V and 3 bases from J, with 12 bases between.

CDR3 bases: TGTGCCTGGAGTCCCTTGGCGGGAGGGGTTACAGATACGCAGTATTTT. It translates to CAWSPLAGGVTDTQYF. This chain links TRBV30 with TRBJ2-3; 9 bases are shared with TRBD2. The germline gives CDR1 GTSNPN, CDR2 SVGIG (reference sequence). The trim removed 2 bases at V and 3 bases at J, leaving 9 bases unmatched. There are 16 residues in the CDR3.

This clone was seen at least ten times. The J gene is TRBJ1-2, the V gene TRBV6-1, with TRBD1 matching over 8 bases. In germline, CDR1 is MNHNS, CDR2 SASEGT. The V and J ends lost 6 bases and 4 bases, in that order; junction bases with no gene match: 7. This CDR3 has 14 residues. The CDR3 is CASSTGTGGYGYTF. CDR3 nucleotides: TGTGCCAGCAGCACCGGGACAGGTGGCTATGGCTACACCTTC.

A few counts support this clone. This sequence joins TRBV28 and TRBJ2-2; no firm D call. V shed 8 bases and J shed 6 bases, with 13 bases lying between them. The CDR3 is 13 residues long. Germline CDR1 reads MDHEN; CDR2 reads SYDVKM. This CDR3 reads CASLTRVPGELFF. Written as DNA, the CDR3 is TGTGCCAGCCTTACCCGTGTTCCCGGGGAGCTGTTTTTT.

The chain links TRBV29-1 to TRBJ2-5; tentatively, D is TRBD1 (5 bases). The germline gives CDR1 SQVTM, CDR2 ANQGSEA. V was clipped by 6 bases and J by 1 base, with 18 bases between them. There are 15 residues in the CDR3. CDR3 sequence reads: CSVDLDRSTQETQYF. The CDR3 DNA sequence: TGCAGCGTCGACCTTGACAGAAGTACCCAAGAGACCCAGTACTTC. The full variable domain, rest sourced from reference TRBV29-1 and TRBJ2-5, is SAVISQKPSRDICQRGTSLTIQCQVDSQVTMMFWYRQQPGQSLTLIATANQGSEATYESGFVIDKFPISRPNLTFSTLTVSNMSPEDSSIYLCSVDLDRSTQETQYFGPGTRLLVL.

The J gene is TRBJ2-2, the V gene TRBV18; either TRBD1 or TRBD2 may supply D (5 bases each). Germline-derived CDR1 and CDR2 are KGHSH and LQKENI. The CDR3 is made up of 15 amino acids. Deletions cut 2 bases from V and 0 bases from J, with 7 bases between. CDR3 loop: CASSPGTANTGELFF. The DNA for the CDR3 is TGTGCCAGCTCACCAGGGACGGCGAACACCGGGGAGCTGTTTTTT.

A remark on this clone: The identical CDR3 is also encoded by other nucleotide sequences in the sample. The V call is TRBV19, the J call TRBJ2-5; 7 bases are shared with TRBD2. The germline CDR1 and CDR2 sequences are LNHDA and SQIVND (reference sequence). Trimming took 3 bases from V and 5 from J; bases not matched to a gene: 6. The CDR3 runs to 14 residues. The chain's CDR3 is CASSITGGSETQYF. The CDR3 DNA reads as TGTGCCAGTAGTATTACCGGGGGGAGCGAGACCCAGTACTTC.

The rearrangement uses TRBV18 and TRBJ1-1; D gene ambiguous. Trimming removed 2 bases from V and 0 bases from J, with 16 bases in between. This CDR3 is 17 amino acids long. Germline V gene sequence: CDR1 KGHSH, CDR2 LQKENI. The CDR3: CASSPGEGLVLNTEAFF. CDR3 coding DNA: TGTGCCAGCTCACCAGGGGAGGGTCTGGTCCTGAACACTGAAGCTTTCTTT. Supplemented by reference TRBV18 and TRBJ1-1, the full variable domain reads NAGVMQNPRHLVRRRGQEARLRCSPMKGHSHVYWYRQLPEEGLKFMVYLQKENIIDESGMPKERFSAEFPKEGPSILRIQQVVRGDSAAYFCASSPGEGLVLNTEAFFGQGTRLTVV.

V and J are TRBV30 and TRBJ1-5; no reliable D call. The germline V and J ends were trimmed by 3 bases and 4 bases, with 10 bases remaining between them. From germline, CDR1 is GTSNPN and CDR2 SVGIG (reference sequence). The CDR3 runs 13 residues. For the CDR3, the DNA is TGTGCCTGGAGCCTGTCCGGAAATCAGCCCCAGCATTTT. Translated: CAWSLSGNQPQHF.

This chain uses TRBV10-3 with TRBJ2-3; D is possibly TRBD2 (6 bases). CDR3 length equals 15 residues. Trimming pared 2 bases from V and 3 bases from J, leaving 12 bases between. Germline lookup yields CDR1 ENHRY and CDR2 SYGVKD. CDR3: CAISETGEVTDTQYF. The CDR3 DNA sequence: TGTGCCATCAGTGAGACCGGGGAGGTAACAGATACGCAGTATTTT.

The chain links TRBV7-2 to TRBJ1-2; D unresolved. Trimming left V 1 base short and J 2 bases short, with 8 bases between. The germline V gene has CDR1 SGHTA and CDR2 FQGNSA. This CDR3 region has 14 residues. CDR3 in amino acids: CASSLVSENYGYTF. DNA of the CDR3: TGTGCCAGCAGCTTAGTATCAGAGAACTATGGCTACACCTTC. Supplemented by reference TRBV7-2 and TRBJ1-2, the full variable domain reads GAGVSQSPSNKVTEKGKDVELRCDPISGHTALYWYRQSLGQGLEFLIYFQGNSAPDKSGLPSDRFSAERTGGSVSTLTIQRTQQEDSAVYLCASSLVSENYGYTFGSGTRLTVV.

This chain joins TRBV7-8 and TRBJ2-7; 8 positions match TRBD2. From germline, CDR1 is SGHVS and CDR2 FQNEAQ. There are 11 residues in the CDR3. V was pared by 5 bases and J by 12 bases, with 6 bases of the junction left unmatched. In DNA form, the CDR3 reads TGTGCCAGCAGCGGGGCGGGAGGACTGTACTTC. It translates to CASSGAGGLYF.

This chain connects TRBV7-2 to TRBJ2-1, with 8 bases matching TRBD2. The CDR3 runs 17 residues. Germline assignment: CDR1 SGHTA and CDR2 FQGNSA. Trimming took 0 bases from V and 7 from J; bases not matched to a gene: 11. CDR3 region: CASSLAALRGAENEQFF. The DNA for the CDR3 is TGTGCCAGCAGCTTAGCGGCCCTGCGGGGGGCCGAGAATGAGCAGTTCTTC.

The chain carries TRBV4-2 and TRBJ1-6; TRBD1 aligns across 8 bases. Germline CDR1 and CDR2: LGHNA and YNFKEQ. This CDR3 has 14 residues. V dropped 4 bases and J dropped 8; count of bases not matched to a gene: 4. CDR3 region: CASSPGGRDSPLHF. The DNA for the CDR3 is TGTGCCAGCAGCCCAGGGGGCAGAGATTCACCCCTCCACTTT.

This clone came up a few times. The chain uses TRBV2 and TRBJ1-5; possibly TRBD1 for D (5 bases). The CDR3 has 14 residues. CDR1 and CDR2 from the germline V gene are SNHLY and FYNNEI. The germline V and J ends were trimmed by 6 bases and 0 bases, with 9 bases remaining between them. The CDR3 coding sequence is TGTGCCAGCAGGGGGACGTATAGCAATCAGCCCCAGCATTTT. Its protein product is CASRGTYSNQPQHF.

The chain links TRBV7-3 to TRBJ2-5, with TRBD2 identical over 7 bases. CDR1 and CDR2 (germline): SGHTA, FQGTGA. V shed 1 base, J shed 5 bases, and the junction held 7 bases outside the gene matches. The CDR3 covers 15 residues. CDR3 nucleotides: TGTGCCAGCAGCTTAAAAGGGAGGGCCGGTGAGACCCAGTACTTC. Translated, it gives CASSLKGRAGETQYF.

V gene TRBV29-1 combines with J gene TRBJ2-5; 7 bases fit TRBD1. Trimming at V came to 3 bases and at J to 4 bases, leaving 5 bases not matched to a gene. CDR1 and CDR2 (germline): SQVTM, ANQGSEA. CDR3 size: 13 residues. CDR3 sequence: CSVDTGVGETQYF. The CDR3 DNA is TGCAGCGTTGACACAGGGGTGGGAGAGACCCAGTACTTC.

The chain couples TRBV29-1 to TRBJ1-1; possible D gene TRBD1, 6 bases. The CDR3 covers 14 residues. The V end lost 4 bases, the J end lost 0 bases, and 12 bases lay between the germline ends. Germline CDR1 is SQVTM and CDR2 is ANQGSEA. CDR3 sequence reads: CSVGAGAMNTEAFF. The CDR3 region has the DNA TGCAGCGTTGGGGCAGGGGCTATGAACACTGAAGCTTTCTTT.

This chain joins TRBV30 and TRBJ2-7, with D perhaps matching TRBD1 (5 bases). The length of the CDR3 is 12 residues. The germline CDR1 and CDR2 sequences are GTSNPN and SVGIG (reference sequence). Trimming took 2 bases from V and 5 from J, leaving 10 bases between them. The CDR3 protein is CAWSKGSHEQYF. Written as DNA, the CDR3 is TGTGCCTGGAGTAAGGGGTCTCACGAGCAGTACTTC.

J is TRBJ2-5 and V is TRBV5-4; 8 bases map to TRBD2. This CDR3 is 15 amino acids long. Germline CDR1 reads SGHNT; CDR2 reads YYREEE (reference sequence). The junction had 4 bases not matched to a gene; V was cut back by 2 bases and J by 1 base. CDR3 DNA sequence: TGTGCCAGCAGCTTACGGACTAGCAGCCAAGAGACCCAGTACTTC. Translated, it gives CASSLRTSSQETQYF.

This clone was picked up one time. CDR3 protein: CASSPRAGETQYF. In nucleotides, the CDR3 is TGTGCCAGCTCACCAAGGGCGGGCGAGACCCAGTACTTC. The gene calls are TRBV18 and TRBJ2-5; D is perhaps TRBD2 (5 bases). Germline V CDR1 and CDR2: KGHSH, LQKENI. The CDR3 has 13 amino acids. With 2 bases removed from V and 5 bases from J, the gap between germline ends came to 9 bases.

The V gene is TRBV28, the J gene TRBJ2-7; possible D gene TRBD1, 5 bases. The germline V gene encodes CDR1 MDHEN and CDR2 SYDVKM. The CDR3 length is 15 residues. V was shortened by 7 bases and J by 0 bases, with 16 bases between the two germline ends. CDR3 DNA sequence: TGTGCCAGCACGCAGGGCATCTCAACCTCCTACGAGCAGTACTTC. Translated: CASTQGISTSYEQYF.

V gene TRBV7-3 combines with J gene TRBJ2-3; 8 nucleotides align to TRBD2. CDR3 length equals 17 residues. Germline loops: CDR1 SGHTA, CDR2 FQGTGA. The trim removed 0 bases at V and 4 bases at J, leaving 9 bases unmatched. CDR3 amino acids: CASSLTLAGRGADTQYF. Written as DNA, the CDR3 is TGTGCCAGCAGCTTAACGTTAGCGGGAAGGGGGGCAGATACGCAGTATTTT.

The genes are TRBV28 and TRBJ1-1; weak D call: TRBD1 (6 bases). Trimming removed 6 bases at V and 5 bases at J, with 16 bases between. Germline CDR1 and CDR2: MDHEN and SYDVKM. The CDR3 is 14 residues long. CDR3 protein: CASSSGAEGTEAFF. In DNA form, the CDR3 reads TGTGCCAGCAGCTCAGGGGCAGAGGGGACTGAAGCTTTCTTT. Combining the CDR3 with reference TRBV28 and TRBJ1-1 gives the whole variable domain DVKVTQSSRYLVKRTGEKVFLECVQDMDHENMFWYRQDPGLGLRLIYFSYDVKMKEKGDIPEGYSVSREKKERFSLILESASTNQTSMYLCASSSGAEGTEAFFGQGTRLTVV.

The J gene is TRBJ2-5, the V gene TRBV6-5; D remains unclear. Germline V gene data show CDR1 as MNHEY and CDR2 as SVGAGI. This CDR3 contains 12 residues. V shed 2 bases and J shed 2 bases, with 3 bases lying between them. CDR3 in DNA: TGTGCCAGCAGTTACGGGCAAGAGACCCAGTACTTC. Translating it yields CASSYGQETQYF.

CDR3 DNA sequence: TGTGCCAGCAGCGTAAAGAAGGGGAGTAGCCGCTACGAGCAGTACTTC. It is translated as CASSVKKGSSRYEQYF. The rearrangement joins TRBV9 to TRBJ2-7, with D perhaps assigned TRBD1 or TRBD2 (5 bases each). The V gene's germline CDR1 is SGDLS and CDR2 YYNGEE. The length of the CDR3 is 16 residues. The V gene lost 1 base and the J gene lost 3 bases, with 17 bases spanning the gap. The full variable domain, in which reference TRBV9 and TRBJ2-7 provide the parts outside the CDR3, is DSGVTQTPKHLITATGQRVTLRCSPRSGDLSVYWYQQSLDQGLQFLIQYYNGEERAKGNILERFSAQQFPDLHSELNLSSLELGDSALYFCASSVKKGSSRYEQYFGPGTRLTVT.

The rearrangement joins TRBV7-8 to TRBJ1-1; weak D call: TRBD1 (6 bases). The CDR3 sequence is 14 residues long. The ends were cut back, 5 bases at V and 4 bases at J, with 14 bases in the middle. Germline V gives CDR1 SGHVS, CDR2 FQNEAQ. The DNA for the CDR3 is TGTGCCAGCAGCGGACAAGGGGGAGTCACTGAAGCTTTCTTT. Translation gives CASSGQGGVTEAFF.

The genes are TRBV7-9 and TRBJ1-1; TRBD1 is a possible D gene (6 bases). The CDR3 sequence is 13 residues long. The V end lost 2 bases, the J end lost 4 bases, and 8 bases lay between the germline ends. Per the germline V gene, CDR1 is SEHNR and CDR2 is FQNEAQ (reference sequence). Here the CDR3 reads CASSLRGATEAFF. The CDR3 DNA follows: TGTGCCAGCAGCTTAAGGGGGGCCACTGAAGCTTTCTTT. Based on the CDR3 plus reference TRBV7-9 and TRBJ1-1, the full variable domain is DTGVSQNPRHKITKRGQNVTFRCDPISEHNRLYWYRQTLGQGPEFLTYFQNEAQLEKSRLLSDRFSAERPKGSFSTLEIQRTEQGDSAMYLCASSLRGATEAFFGQGTRLTVV.

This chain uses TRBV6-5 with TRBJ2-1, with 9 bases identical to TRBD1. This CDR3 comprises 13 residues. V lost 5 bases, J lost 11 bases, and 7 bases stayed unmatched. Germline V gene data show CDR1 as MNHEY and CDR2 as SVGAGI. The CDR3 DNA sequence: TGTGCCAGCAGTAAAGGACAGGGGATGAAGCAGTTCTTC. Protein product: CASSKGQGMKQFF.